The source of this T cell receptor beta chain is a study of blood T cell repertoires in COVID-19. Assay: immunoSEQ multiplex PCR; the TCRdb copy retains only in-frame clones and omits some. This table has some 200,000 clones, around four fifths appearing once. Germline V lookup: CDR1 SGHNT, CDR2 YYREEE (reference sequence). The CDR3 has 14 amino acids. The V segment lost 3 bases and the J segment 1 base; nucleotides outside the gene matches: 2. Seattle participants joined during active infection and were tracked over time. This clone was detected only once. The V gene is TRBV5-4, the J gene TRBJ1-1; 8 bases fit TRBD1. The material sequenced was peripheral blood. This receptor was identified in a man aged 55-75 years with COVID-19, enrolled during active disease. The CDR3 protein is CASSYGTGNTEAFF. CDR3 sequence (DNA): TGTGCCAGCAGCTACGGGACAGGGAACACTGAAGCTTTCTTT.